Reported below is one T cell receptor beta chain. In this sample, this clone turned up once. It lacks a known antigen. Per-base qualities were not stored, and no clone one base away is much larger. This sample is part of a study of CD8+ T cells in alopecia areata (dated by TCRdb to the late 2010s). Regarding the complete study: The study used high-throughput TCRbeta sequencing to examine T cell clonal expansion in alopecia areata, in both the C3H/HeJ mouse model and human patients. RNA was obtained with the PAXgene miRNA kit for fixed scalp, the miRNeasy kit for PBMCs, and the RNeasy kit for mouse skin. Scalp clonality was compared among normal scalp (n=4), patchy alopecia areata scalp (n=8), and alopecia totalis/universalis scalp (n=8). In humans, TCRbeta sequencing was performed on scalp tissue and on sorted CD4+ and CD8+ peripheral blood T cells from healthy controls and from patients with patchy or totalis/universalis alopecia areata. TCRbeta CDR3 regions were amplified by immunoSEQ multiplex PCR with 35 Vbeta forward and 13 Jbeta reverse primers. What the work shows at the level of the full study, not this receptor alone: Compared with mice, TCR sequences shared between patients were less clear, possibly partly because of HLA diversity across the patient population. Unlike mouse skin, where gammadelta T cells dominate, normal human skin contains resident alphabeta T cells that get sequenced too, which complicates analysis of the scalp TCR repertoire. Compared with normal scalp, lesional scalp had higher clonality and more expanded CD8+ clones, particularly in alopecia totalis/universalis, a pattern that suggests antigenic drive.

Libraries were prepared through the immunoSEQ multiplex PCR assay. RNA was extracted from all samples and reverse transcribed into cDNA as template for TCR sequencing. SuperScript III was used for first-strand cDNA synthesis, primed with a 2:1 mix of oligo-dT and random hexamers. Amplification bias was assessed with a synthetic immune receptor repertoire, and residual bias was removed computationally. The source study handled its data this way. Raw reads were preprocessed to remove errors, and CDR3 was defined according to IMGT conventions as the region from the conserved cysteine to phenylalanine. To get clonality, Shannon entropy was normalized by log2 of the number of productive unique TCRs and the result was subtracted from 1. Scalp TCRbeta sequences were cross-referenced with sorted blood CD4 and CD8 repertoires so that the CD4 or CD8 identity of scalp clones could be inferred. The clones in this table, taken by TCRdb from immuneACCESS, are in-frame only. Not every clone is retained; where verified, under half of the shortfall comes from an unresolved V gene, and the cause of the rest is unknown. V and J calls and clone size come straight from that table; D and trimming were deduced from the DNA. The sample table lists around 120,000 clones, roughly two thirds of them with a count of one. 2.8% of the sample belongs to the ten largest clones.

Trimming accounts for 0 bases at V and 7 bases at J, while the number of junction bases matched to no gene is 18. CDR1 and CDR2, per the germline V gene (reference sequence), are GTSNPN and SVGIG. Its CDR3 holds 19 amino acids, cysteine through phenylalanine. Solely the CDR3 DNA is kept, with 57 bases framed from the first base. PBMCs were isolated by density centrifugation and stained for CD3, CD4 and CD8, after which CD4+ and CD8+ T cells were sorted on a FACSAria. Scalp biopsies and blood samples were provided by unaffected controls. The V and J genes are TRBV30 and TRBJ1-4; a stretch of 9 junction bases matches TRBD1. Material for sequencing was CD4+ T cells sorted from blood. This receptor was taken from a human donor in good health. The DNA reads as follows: TGTGCCTGGAGTGTACACCCCTGGACAGGGGATCGGCCTCGTGAAAAACTGTTTTTT. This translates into CAWSVHPWTGDRPREKLFF.